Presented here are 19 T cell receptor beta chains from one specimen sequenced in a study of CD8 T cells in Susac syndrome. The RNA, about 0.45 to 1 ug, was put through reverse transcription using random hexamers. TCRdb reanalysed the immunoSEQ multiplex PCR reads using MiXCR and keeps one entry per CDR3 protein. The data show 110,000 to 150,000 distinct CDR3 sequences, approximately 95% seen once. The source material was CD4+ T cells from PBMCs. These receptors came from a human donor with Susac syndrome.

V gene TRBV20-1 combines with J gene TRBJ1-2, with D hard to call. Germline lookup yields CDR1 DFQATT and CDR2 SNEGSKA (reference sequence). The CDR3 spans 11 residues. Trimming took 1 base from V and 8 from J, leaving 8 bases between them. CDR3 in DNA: TGCAGTGCTAGAGCTGGAGGCGGCTACACCTTC. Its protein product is CSARAGGGYTF.

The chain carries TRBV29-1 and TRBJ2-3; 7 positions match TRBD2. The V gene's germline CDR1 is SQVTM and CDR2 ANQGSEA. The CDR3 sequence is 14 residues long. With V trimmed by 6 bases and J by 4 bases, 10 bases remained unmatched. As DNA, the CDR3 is TGCAGCGTCCGGGAGGCTCCAGGCCCAGATACGCAGTATTTT. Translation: CSVREAPGPDTQYF.

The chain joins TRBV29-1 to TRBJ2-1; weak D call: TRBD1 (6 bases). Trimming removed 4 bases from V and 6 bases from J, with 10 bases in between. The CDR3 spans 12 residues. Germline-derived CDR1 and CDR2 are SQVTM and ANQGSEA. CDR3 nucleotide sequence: TGCAGCGTTGGGGGGCTTCGCAATGAGCAGTTCTTC. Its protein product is CSVGGLRNEQFF.

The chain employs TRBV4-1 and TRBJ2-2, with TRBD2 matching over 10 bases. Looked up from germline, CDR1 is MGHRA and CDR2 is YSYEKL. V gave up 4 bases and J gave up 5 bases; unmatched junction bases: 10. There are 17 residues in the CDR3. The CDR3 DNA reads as TGCGCCAGCAGCCTATTACTAGCGGGAATATCTACCGGGGAGCTGTTTTTT. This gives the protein CASSLLLAGISTGELFF.

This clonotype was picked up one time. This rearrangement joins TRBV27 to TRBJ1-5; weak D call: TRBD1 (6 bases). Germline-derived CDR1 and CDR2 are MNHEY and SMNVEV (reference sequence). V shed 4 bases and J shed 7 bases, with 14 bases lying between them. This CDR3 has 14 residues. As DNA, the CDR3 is TGTGCCAGCAGTTCCGACAGGCCCAACCAGCCCCAGCATTTT. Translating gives CASSSDRPNQPQHF.

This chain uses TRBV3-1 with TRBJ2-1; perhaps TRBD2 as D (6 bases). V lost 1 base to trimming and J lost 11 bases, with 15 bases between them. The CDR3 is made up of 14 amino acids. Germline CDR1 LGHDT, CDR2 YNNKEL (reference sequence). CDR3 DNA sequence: TGTGCCAGCAGCCAAGGGTCCCTAGCGTCAAAGCAGTTCTTC. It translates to CASSQGSLASKQFF.

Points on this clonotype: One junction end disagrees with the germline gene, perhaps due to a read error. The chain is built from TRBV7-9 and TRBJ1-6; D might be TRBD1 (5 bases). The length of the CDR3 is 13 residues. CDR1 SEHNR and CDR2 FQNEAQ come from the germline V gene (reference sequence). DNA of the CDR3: TGTGCGAGCAGCGGGCAGGGAAATTCACCCCTCCACTTT. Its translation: CASSGQGNSPLHF.

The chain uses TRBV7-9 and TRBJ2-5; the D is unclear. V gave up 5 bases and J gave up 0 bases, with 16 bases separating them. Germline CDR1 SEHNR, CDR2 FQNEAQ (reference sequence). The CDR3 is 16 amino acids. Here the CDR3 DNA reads TGTGCCAGCAGCCCCCAATTACTCCGGTACCAAGAGACCCAGTACTTC. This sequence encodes CASSPQLLRYQETQYF.

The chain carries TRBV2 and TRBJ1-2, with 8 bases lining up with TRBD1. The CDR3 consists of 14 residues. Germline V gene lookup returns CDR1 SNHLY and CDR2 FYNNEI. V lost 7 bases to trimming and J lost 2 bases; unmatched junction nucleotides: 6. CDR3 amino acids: CASTPRTGNYGYTF. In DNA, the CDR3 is TGTGCCAGCACCCCCCGGACAGGGAACTATGGCTACACCTTC.

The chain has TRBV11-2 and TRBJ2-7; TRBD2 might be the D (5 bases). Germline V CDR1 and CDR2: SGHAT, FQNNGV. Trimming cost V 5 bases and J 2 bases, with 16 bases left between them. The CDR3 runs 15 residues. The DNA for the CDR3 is TGTGCCAGCAGCCGCGATGAGACGCGGGCCTACGAGCAGTACTTC. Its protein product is CASSRDETRAYEQYF.

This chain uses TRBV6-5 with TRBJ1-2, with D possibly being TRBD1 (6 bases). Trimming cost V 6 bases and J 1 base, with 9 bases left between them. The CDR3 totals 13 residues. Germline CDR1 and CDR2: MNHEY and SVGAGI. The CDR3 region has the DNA TGTGCCAGCAGGCAGGACAGTAACTATGGCTACACCTTC. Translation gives CASRQDSNYGYTF.

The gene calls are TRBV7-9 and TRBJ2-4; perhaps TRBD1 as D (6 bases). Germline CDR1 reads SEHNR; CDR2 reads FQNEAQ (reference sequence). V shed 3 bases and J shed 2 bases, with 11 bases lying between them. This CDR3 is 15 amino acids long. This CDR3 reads CASSFLQGTKNIQYF. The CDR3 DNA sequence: TGTGCCAGCAGCTTCTTACAGGGCACCAAAAACATTCAGTACTTC.

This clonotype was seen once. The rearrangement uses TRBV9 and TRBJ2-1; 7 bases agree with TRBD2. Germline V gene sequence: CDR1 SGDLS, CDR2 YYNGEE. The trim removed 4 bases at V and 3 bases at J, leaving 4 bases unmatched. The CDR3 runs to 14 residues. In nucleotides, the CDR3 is TGTGCCAGCAGCCCCCTAGCGGACTACAATGAGCAGTTCTTC. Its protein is CASSPLADYNEQFF.

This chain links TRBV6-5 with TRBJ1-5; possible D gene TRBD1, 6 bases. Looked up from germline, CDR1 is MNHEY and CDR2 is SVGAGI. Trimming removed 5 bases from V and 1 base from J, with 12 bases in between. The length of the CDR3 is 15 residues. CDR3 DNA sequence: TGTGCCAGCAGTACCTCAGGGGTGAGCAATCAGCCCCAGCATTTT. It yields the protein CASSTSGVSNQPQHF.

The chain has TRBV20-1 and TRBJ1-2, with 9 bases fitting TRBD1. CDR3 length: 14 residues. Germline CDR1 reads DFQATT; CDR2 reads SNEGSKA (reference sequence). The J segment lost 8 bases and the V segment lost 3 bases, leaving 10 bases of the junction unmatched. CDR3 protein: CSASRLQGARGYTF. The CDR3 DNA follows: TGCAGTGCTAGTCGATTACAGGGGGCGCGAGGCTACACCTTC.

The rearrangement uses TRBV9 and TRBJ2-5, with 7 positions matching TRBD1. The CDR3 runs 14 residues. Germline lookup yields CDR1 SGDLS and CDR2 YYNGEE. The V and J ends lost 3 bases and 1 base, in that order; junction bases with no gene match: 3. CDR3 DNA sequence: TGTGCCAGCAGCGCAGGGACAGCCCAAGAGACCCAGTACTTC. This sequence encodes CASSAGTAQETQYF.

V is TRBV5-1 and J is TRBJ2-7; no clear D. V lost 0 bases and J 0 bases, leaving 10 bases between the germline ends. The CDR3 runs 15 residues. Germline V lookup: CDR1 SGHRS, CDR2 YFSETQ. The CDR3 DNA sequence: TGCGCCAGCAGCTTGGTAGCCGCACACTCCTACGAGCAGTACTTC. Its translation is CASSLVAAHSYEQYF.

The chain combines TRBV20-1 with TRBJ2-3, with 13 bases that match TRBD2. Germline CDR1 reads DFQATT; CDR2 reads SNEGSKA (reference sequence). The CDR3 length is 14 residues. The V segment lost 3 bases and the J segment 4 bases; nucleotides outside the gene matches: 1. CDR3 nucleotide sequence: TGCAGTGCTAGGACTAGCGGGGGGTCAGATACGCAGTATTTT. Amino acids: CSARTSGGSDTQYF.

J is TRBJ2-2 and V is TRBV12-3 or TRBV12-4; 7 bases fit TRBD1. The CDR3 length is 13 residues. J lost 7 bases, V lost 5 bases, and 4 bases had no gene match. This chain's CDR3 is CASSLQGDGELFF. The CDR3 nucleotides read TGTGCCAGCAGTCTCCAGGGGGACGGGGAGCTGTTTTTT.